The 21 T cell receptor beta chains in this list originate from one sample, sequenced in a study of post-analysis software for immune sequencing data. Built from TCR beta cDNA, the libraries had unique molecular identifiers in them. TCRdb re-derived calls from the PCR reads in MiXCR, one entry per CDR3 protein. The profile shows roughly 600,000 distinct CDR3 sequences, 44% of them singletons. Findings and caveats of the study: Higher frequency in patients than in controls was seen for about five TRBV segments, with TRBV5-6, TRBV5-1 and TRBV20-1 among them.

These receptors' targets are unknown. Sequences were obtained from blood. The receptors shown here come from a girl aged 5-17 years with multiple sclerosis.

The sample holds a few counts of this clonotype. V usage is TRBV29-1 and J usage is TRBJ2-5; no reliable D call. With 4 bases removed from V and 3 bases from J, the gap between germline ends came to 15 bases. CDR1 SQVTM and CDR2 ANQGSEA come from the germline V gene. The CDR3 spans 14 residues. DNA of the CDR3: TGCAGCGTTGCCGGAAGGCAGGCAAAAGAGACCCAGTACTTC. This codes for CSVAGRQAKETQYF.

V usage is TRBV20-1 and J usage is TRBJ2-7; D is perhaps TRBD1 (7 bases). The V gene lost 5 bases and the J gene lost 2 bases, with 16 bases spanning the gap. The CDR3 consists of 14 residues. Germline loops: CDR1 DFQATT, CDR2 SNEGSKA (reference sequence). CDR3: CSAGGRQGPYEQYF. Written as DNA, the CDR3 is TGCAGTGCTGGGGGGAGACAGGGCCCCTACGAGCAGTACTTC.

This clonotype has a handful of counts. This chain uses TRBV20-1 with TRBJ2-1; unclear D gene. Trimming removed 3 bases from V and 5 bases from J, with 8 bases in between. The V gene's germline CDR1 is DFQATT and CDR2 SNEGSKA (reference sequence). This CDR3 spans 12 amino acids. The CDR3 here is CSARGPHNEQFF. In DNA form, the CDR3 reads TGCAGTGCTAGGGGCCCACACAATGAGCAGTTCTTC.

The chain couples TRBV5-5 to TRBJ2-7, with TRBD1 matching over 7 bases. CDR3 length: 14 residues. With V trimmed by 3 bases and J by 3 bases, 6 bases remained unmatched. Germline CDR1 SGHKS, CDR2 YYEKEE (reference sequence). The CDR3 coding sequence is TGTGCCAGCAGCTCCCTGGGACAGAACTACGAGCAGTACTTC. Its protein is CASSSLGQNYEQYF.

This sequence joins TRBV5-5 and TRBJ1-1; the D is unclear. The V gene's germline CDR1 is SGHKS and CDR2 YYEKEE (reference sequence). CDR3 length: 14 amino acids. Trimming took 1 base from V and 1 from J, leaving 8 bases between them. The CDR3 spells CASSLQFSNTEAFF. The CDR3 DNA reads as TGTGCCAGCAGCTTGCAGTTTTCGAACACTGAAGCTTTCTTT.

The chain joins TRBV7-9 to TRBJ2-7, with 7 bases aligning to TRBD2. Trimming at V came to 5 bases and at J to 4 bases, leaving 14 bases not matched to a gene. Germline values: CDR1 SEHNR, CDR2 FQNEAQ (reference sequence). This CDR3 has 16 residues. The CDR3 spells CASSLVDKRGIYEQYF. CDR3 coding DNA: TGTGCCAGCAGCCTGGTTGACAAGCGGGGTATTTACGAGCAGTACTTC.

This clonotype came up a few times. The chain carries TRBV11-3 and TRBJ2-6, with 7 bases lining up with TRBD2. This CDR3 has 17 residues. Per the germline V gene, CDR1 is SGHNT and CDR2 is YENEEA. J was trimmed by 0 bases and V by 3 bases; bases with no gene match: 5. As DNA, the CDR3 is TGTGCCAGCAGCTTCAGACTAGCCGACTCTGGGGCCAACGTCCTGACTTTC. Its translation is CASSFRLADSGANVLTF. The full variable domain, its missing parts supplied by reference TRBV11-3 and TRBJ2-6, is EAGVVQSPRYKIIEKKQPVAFWCNPISGHNTLYWYLQNLGQGPELLIRYENEEAVDDSQLPKDRFSAERLKGVDSTLKIQPAELGDSAVYLCASSFRLADSGANVLTFGAGSRLTVL.

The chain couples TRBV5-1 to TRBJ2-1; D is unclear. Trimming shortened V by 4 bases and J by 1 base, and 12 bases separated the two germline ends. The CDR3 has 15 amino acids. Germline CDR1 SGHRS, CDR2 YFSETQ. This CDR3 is CASSPLSGSYNEQFF. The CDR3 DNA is TGCGCCAGCAGCCCCCTGTCCGGGTCCTACAATGAGCAGTTCTTC.

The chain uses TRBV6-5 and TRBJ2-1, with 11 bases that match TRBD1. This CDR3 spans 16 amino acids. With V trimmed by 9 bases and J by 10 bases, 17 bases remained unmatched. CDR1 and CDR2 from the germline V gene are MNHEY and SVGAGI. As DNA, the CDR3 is TGTGCCAGTGGCCTAGTGACGGGACAGGGGGTCAGAGAGCAGTTCTTC. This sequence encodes CASGLVTGQGVREQFF.

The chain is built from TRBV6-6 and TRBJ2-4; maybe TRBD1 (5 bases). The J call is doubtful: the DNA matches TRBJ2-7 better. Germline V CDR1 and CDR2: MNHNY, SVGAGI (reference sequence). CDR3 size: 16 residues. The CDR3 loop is CASSYSQGRNYYEQYF. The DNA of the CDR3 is TGTGCCAGCAGTTACTCGCAGGGAAGAAATTACTACGAGCAGTACTTC.

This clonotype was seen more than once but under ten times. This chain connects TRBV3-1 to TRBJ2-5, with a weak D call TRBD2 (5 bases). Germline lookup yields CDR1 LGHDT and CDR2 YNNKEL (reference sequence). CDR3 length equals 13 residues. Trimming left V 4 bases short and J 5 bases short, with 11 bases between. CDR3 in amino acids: CASSLLPGETQYF. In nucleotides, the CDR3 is TGTGCCAGCAGCCTCCTGCCGGGGGAGACCCAGTACTTC.

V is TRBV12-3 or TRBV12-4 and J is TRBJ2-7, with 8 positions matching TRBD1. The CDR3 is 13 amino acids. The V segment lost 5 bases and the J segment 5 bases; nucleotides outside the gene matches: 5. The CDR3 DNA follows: TGTGCCAGCAGTCGACAGGGGAGTGACGAGCAGTACTTC. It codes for CASSRQGSDEQYF.

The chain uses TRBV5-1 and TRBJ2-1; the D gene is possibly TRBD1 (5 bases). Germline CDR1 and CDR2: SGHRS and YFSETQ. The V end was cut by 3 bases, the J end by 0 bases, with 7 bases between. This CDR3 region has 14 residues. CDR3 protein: CASSSGFSYNEQFF. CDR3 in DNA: TGCGCCAGCAGCTCAGGGTTCTCCTACAATGAGCAGTTCTTC.

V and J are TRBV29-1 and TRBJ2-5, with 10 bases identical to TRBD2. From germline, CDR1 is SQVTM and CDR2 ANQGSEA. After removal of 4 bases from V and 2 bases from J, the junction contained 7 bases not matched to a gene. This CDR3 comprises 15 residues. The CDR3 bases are TGCAGCGTTGGTTTGACTAGCGGGTGGCAAGAGACCCAGTACTTC. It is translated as CSVGLTSGWQETQYF.

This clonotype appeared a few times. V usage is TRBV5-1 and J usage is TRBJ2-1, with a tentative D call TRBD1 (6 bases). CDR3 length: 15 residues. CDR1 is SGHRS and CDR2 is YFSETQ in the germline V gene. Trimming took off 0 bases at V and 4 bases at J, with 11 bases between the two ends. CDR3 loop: CASSLDDRSYNEQFF. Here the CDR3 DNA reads TGCGCCAGCAGCTTGGATGACAGGTCATACAATGAGCAGTTCTTC.

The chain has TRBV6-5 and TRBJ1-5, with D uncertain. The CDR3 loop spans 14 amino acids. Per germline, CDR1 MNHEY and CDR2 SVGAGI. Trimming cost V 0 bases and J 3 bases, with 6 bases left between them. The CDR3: CASSYSEYNQPQHF. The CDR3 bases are TGTGCCAGCAGTTACTCCGAGTACAATCAGCCCCAGCATTTT.

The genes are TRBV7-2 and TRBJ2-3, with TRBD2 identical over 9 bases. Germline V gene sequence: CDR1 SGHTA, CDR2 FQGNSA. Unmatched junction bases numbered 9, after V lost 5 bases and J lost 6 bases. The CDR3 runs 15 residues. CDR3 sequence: CASSLISGSRDTQYF. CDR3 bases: TGTGCCAGCAGCCTCATTAGCGGGAGCCGGGATACGCAGTATTTT.

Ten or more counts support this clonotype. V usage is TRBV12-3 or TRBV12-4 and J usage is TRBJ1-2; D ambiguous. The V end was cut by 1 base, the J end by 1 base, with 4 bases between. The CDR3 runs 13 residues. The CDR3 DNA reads TGTGCCAGCAGTTTAGGGGTTAACTATGGCTACACCTTC. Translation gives CASSLGVNYGYTF.

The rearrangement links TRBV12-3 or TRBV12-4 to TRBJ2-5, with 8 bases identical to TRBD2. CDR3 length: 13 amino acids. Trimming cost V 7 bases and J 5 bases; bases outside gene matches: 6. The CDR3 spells CASIWSGSETQYF. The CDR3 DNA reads TGTGCCAGCATCTGGAGCGGGAGTGAGACCCAGTACTTC.

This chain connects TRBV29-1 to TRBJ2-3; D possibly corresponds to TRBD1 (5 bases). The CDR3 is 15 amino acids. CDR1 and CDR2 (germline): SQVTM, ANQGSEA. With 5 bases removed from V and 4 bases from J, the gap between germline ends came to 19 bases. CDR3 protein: CSVKTESIGADTQYF. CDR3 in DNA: TGCAGCGTTAAGACAGAAAGCATCGGCGCAGATACGCAGTATTTT.

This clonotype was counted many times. The DNA for the CDR3 is TGTGCCAGCAGCTTAGAGCAGGGAGAGACCCAGTACTTC. It encodes CASSLEQGETQYF. V and J are TRBV7-2 and TRBJ2-5, with D possibly TRBD1 on 5 matching bases. CDR3 length: 13 residues. V dropped 1 base and J dropped 4 bases, with 7 bases sitting between them. Germline V CDR1 and CDR2: SGHTA, FQGNSA.